This TCR beta chain stems from a study of shared clonotypes between healthy human individuals (dated by TCRdb to 2019 to 2021). Notes on the research overall: The cohort comprised a couple of women and a few men aged 18 to 49 years. Between about 0.94 and 10 billion PBMCs per donor were obtained by leukapheresis. To increase sequencing depth and limit assay-specific biases, TCR repertoire library preparation and sequencing were carried out by different laboratories using diverse techniques. To estimate repertoire size and how much clonotypes are shared between individuals, the study performed deep sequencing of blood TCR repertoires from 4 to 6 healthy adults.

TCR CDR3 regions were amplified from genomic DNA by multiplex PCR using the deep immunoSEQ assay. For each cell subset, the extracted genomic DNA was distributed evenly across all wells of several immunoSEQ 96-well plates, and each plate served as one replicate. For unsorted PBMC, around 330 ng genomic DNA, equal to 25,000 to 35,000 T cell genomes, was loaded into each replicate PCR. Genomic DNA from unsorted PBMC was sequenced over ten immunoSEQ deep assay plates. Purified libraries were measured with a Qubit 3.0 fluorometer, size-checked on a Bioanalyzer 2100, and measured again with the KAPA Library Quantification kit. Every immunoSEQ 96-well plate was sequenced on a dedicated single-read 150-cycle Illumina NextSeq 550 flow cell. The original methods were these. Because the immunoSEQ output included only junctional sequences and no quality scores, the filtering could not be the same as the filtering used for full-length reads. To assign V/J genes and CDR3, sequences were annotated using PyIR, a Python wrapper for IgBLAST v1.9, with IMGT germline references. Reads were removed for weak V/J assignments (E-value above 1e-6), missing CDR3, stop codons, out-of-frame junctions, or ambiguous translated residues. V3J clonotypes were defined as sequences sharing the same inferred V gene, J gene, and CDR3 amino acid sequence. Percentage overlap between repertoires was computed as shared unique clonotypes divided by the size of the smaller repertoire. Three approaches were used to assess repertoire richness: RTK rarefaction, the Chao1 estimator, and Recon v2.1 estimates of unobserved clonotypes. Held by TCRdb, this immuneACCESS table contains in-frame sequences only and omits some clones. Under half of the omission traces to an unresolved V gene where checked; the cause of the rest is unknown. V and J calls and clone size are as listed in that table; D and trimming were resolved from the DNA. The sample table contains around 500,000 clones; only one count was recorded for around four fifths of them. In total, the top ten clones hold about 12% of the sample.

The investigation overall reported the following: Pairwise subsampling led to the expectation that sequencing depth would affect the degree of clonotype sharing among donors. Sampling was limited to blood, and TCR repertoires in tissue likely differ from TCR repertoires in blood. Because the study included a small number of donors, the genetic and exposure-history diversity represented was limited.

From the germline V gene, CDR1 is SGHVS and CDR2 is FQNEAQ. From cysteine to phenylalanine, the CDR3 is 13 amino acids long. The kept DNA is CDR3 alone, 39 bases in frame from the first base. At the junction V is shortened by 4 bases and J by 0 bases, with 5 bases in between. As concerns this clone: There is no known antigen for this receptor. No base-level quality is on record; no much larger clone is a single base apart.

The donors were healthy, HIV-negative adults with no recently reported acute infections or vaccinations. All donors were Caucasian adults living in Nashville, Tennessee, USA. In the unsorted samples, 70 million to 90 million PBMCs were counted, and genomic DNA was extracted using the QIAamp DNA Blood Mini kit. After blood collection by leukapheresis, PBMCs were isolated using Ficoll-Histopaque density gradient centrifugation and then cryopreserved in the vapor phase of liquid nitrogen. Rearrangement joined TRBV7-8 to TRBJ2-3; confidence is insufficient to name the D gene. The receptor's source is a woman aged 40 to 50 in good health. Some clones in this sample may be carry-over from other donors' samples. Sequencing was carried out using PBMCs. The nucleotide sequence reads TGTGCCAGCAGCTCCGGGAGCACAGATACGCAGTATTTT. It specifies CASSSGSTDTQYF.